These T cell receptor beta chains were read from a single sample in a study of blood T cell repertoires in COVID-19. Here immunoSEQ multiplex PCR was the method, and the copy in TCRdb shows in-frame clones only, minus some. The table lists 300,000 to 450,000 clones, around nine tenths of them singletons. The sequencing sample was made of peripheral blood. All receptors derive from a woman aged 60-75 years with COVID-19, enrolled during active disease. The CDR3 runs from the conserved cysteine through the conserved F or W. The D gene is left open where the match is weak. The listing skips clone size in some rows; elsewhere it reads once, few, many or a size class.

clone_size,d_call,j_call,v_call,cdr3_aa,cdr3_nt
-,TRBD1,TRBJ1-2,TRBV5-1,CASSTGDRTNYGYTF,TGCGCCAGCAGCACTGGGGACAGGACAAACTATGGCTACACCTTC
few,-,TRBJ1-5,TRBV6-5,CASSLWLGNQPQHF,TGTGCCAGCAGTCTCTGGTTAGGCAATCAGCCCCAGCATTTT
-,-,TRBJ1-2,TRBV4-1,CASSQEERATRGYTF,TGCGCCAGCAGCCAAGAAGAAAGGGCTACTAGGGGCTACACCTTC
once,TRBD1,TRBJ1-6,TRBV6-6,CASNSEGRGYNSPLHF,TGTGCCAGCAACTCGGAGGGCAGGGGGTATAATTCACCCCTCCACTTT
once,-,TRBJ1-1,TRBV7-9,CASSLAEGRGTEAFF,TGTGCCAGCAGCTTAGCGGAGGGTAGGGGCACTGAAGCTTTCTTT
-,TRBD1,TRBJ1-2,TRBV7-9,CASSLAGGTGYTF,TGTGCCAGCAGCCTGGCAGGGGGCACTGGCTACACCTTC
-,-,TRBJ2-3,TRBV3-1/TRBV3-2,CASSARGKADTQYF,TGTGCCAGCAGTGCCAGGGGCAAGGCAGATACGCAGTATTTT
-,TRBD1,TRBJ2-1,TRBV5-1,CASSLWQGAYNEQFF,TGCGCCAGCAGCTTGTGGCAGGGGGCTTACAATGAGCAGTTCTTC
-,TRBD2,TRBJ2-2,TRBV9,CASSVAGGGAKGTGELFF,TGTGCCAGCAGCGTAGCGGGCGGGGGGGCTAAAGGCACCGGGGAGCTGTTTTTT
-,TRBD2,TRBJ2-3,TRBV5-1,CASSLAGGPRPTDTQYF,TGCGCCAGCAGCTTAGCGGGGGGGCCCCGGCCCACAGATACGCAGTATTTT
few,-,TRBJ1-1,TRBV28,CASSSTGLGEAFF,TGTGCCAGCAGTTCTACAGGGTTGGGTGAAGCTTTCTTT
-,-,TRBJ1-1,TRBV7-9,CASTRVEGRTEAFF,TGTGCCAGCACCCGAGTGGAGGGGAGGACTGAAGCTTTCTTT
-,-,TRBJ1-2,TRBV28,CASRLEVYGYTF,TGTGCCAGCAGACTCGAGGTCTATGGCTACACCTTC
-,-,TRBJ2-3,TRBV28,CASIPNPAMGTDTQYF,TGTGCCAGCATCCCCAATCCCGCGATGGGCACAGATACGCAGTATTTT
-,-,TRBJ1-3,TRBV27,CASSSHSGNTIYF,TGTGCCAGCAGTTCCCACTCTGGAAACACCATATATTTT
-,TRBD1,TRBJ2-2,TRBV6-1,CASSATGGTNTGELFF,TGTGCCAGCAGTGCGACAGGGGGCACGAACACCGGGGAGCTGTTTTTT
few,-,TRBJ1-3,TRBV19,CASSLGTSGNTIYF,TGTGCCAGTAGCCTAGGGACATCTGGAAACACCATATATTTT
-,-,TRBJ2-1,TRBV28,CASSLGQLTQFF,TGTGCCAGCAGTTTAGGACAACTCACACAGTTCTTC
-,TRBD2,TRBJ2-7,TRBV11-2,CASSLGFRAGGYEQYF,TGTGCCAGCAGCTTGGGGTTTCGAGCGGGGGGGTACGAGCAGTACTTC
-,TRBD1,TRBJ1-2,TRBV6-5,CASSQTGNYGYTF,TGTGCCAGCAGTCAGACAGGGAACTATGGCTACACCTTC
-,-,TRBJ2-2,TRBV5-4,CASSFGGGNTGELFF,TGTGCCAGCAGCTTTGGGGGCGGGAACACCGGGGAGCTGTTTTTT